Listed below are T cell receptor beta chains from one sample, sequenced in a study of Tregs in tolerant kidney transplant recipients. Assay used: immunoSEQ multiplex PCR; TCRdb lists only in-frame clones, some missing. Of under 300,000 clones listed, around 81% are singletons. The sequencing input was CD4+ T cells from blood. The receptor set was obtained from a human donor in good health. Both conserved end residues are part of each CDR3.

j_gene: TRBJ2-3
v_gene: TRBV14
CDR3aa: CASSQAGLAVITDTQYF

j_gene: TRBJ2-1
v_gene: TRBV18
CDR3aa: CASSPTSGDNEQFF

j_gene: TRBJ2-7
v_gene: TRBV7-9
CDR3aa: CASSFRDSLKGPYEQYF

j_gene: TRBJ2-7
v_gene: TRBV6-6
CDR3aa: CASGASGSYRWEQYF

j_gene: TRBJ2-7
v_gene: TRBV11-1
CDR3aa: CASSATGDPYEQYF

j_gene: TRBJ1-2
v_gene: TRBV4-2
CDR3aa: CASSQAGGYTF

j_gene: TRBJ1-4
v_gene: TRBV2
CDR3aa: CASSQNEKLFF

j_gene: TRBJ1-5
v_gene: TRBV2
CDR3aa: CASGKGGISNQPQHF

j_gene: TRBJ1-6
v_gene: TRBV7-6
CDR3aa: CASSEGQGNNSPLHF

j_gene: TRBJ1-1
v_gene: TRBV6-4
CDR3aa: CASSADRNTEAFF

j_gene: TRBJ2-5
v_gene: TRBV2
CDR3aa: CASSERGRGPGGAQYF

j_gene: TRBJ2-1
v_gene: TRBV14
CDR3aa: CASSQELARYNEQFF

j_gene: TRBJ2-7
v_gene: TRBV18
CDR3aa: CASSPVDNSYEQYF

j_gene: TRBJ1-1
v_gene: TRBV6-6
CDR3aa: CASSYGTVNTEAFF

j_gene: TRBJ2-3
v_gene: TRBV5-6
CDR3aa: CASSLRSGGTDTQYF

j_gene: TRBJ1-5
v_gene: TRBV6-1
CDR3aa: CASGLGNQPQHF

j_gene: TRBJ2-1
v_gene: TRBV14
CDR3aa: CASSQNREDEQFF

j_gene: TRBJ1-4
v_gene: TRBV5-1
CDR3aa: CASSLWTGYPKYNEKLFF

j_gene: TRBJ1-4
v_gene: TRBV5-1
CDR3aa: CASSLGQEGEKLFF

j_gene: TRBJ1-4
v_gene: TRBV19
CDR3aa: CASSVLQGPRANEKLFF

j_gene: TRBJ2-1
v_gene: TRBV5-1
CDR3aa: CASSPGQGGEQFF

j_gene: TRBJ2-5
v_gene: TRBV6-6
CDR3aa: CASSYGLADYQETQYF

j_gene: TRBJ2-1
v_gene: TRBV5-8
CDR3aa: CASSYTPGAGNEQFF

j_gene: TRBJ2-7
v_gene: TRBV7-9
CDR3aa: CASSQDYEQYF

j_gene: TRBJ2-6
v_gene: TRBV11-2
CDR3aa: CASSPGVGANVLTF

j_gene: TRBJ2-7
v_gene: TRBV11-2
CDR3aa: CASSLGGDGYEQYF

j_gene: TRBJ2-1
v_gene: TRBV7-2
CDR3aa: CASSSRQRGRGNEQFF

j_gene: TRBJ2-7
v_gene: TRBV11-2
CDR3aa: CASSLVSGSSYEQYF

j_gene: TRBJ2-7
v_gene: TRBV7-9
CDR3aa: CASSRRPSVEQYF

j_gene: TRBJ1-1
v_gene: TRBV6-1
CDR3aa: CASSPDRGRHTEAFF

j_gene: TRBJ1-3
v_gene: TRBV2
CDR3aa: CASSGPPGVGNTIYF

j_gene: TRBJ2-1
v_gene: TRBV6-4
CDR3aa: CASSDPPSGRLEQFF

j_gene: TRBJ1-2
v_gene: TRBV7-6
CDR3aa: CASSPGSGYTF

j_gene: TRBJ2-5
v_gene: TRBV2
CDR3aa: CATSGTSGRAARETQYF

j_gene: TRBJ2-5
v_gene: TRBV5-6
CDR3aa: CASSFNGRRETQYF

j_gene: TRBJ1-1
v_gene: TRBV19
CDR3aa: CASSITRTGNTEAFF

j_gene: TRBJ1-1
v_gene: TRBV2
CDR3aa: CASSEREPNTEAFF

j_gene: TRBJ2-2
v_gene: TRBV5-8
CDR3aa: CASSLIRDSANTGELFF

j_gene: TRBJ2-3
v_gene: TRBV5-1
CDR3aa: CASSFQGKDTQYF

j_gene: TRBJ2-7
v_gene: TRBV4-1
CDR3aa: CASSQTSGRGYEQYF